This T cell receptor beta chain was recorded in a study of CD8 T cells in ankylosing spondylitis. Study outcomes and limitations: Past research had described some motif variants in reactive arthritis synovial fluid and blood.

This CDR3 has 15 residues. V lost 0 bases and J lost 6; bases outside the gene matches: 3. CDR1 and CDR2 from the germline V gene are SEHNR and FQNEAQ (reference sequence). This clonotype was recorded many times. The target antigen is unknown. Using its own MiXCR run on the 5' RACE reads, TCRdb lists one record per CDR3 protein. The sample yields around 330,000 distinct CDR3 sequences, 9.5% to 13% seen once. This clonotype was obtained from a female donor with ankylosing spondylitis or in good health (not recorded which). V and J are TRBV7-9 and TRBJ2-2; 8 bases fit TRBD1. The sample was blood, either unsorted or a sorted T cell fraction (not recorded which). CDR3 region: CASSLADRVAGELFF. CDR3 nucleotide sequence: TGTGCCAGCAGCTTAGCGGACAGGGTGGCCGGGGAGCTGTTTTTT.